A selection of T cell receptor beta chains follows, all from one sample in a study of blood T cell repertoires in COVID-19. Generated by immunoSEQ multiplex PCR, the TCRdb table keeps only in-frame clones and is missing some. The sample has approximately 360,000 clones; around 90% are singletons. Input material: peripheral blood. All receptors derive from a young man with active or convalescent COVID-19. Both conserved end residues are part of each CDR3. D genes are given only for firm matches. Expanded clones get a size class; other rows say once, few or many, or leave the size out.

TRBJ1-5 - - TRBV7-2 TGTGCCAGCAGCTTCGGACTTCAGCCCCAGCATTTT CASSFGLQPQHF
TRBJ2-1 - - TRBV6-2/TRBV6-3 TGTGCCAGCAGTTACTCTTCGGCAGGGTTGCATGAGCAGTTCTTC CASSYSSAGLHEQFF
TRBJ1-1 - - TRBV28 TGTGCCAGCAGTCCGGACAGATTTGAAGCTTTCTTT CASSPDRFEAFF
TRBJ2-7 - TRBD1 TRBV28 TGTGCCAGCAACTTGAAACAGGGGGCGCGAAACGAGCAGTACTTC CASNLKQGARNEQYF
TRBJ2-7 - TRBD2 TRBV7-3 TGTGCCAGCAGCTTCGCGGGAGGTACCTACGAGCAGTACTTC CASSFAGGTYEQYF
TRBJ2-3 - TRBD2 TRBV3-1/TRBV3-2 TGTGCCAGCAGCCAAGAGTGGCGGGGGGCCACAGATACGCAGTATTTT CASSQEWRGATDTQYF
TRBJ1-5 - TRBD1 TRBV30 TGTGCCTGGACCCAACCCGGGACAGGGTCCAATCAGCCCCAGCATTTT CAWTQPGTGSNQPQHF
TRBJ2-7 few - TRBV2 TGTGCCAGCAGTTACAGGTTGGTTAGGGGCTACGAGCAGTACTTC CASSYRLVRGYEQYF
TRBJ2-6 - TRBD1 TRBV19 TGTGCCAGTAGCCGACAGGGCTCTGGGGCCAACGTCCTGACTTTC CASSRQGSGANVLTF
TRBJ2-7 - - TRBV6-2/TRBV6-3 TGTGCCAGCAGTTGGGCAAGGGAGAGGCGGTACTTC CASSWARERRYF
TRBJ1-2 - - TRBV6-1 TGTGCCAGCAGTGATGAGGAAGACTATGGCTACACCTTC CASSDEEDYGYTF
TRBJ1-1 - TRBD1 TRBV5-1 TGCGCCAGCAGCTTGGTATTAGGGACAGACATGAACACTGAAGCTTTCTTT CASSLVLGTDMNTEAFF
TRBJ2-3 - TRBD1 TRBV19 TGTGCCAGTAGTATTCCCACAGGGGTTGAGACAGATACGCAGTATTTT CASSIPTGVETDTQYF
TRBJ1-5 once TRBD1 TRBV28 TGTGCCAGCAGTTTAGTCAGGGGGGGCAATCAGCCCCAGCATTTT CASSLVRGGNQPQHF
TRBJ2-2 - - TRBV7-6 TGTGCCAGCAGCTTCCCCAGCGCGAACACCGGGGAGCTGTTTTTT CASSFPSANTGELFF
TRBJ2-7 - TRBD2 TRBV6-2/TRBV6-3 TGTGCCAGCAGTCGTAGCGGGGGTGGTTACGAGCAGTACTTC CASSRSGGGYEQYF
TRBJ2-3 - TRBD2 TRBV7-9 TGTGCCAGCAGCTTAGCTAGCGGGGGTGCAGATACGCAGTATTTT CASSLASGGADTQYF
TRBJ2-2 once - TRBV5-4 TGTGCCAGCACCTCAGGGCGGAACACCGGGGAGCTGTTTTTT CASTSGRNTGELFF
TRBJ2-1 - - TRBV3-1/TRBV3-2 TGTGCCAGCAGCCTCGGCAGGGATAATGAGCAGTTCTTC CASSLGRDNEQFF
TRBJ1-5 - - TRBV21-1 TGTGCCAGCCCCGGGTCCCCCCGGGAATCTTCGAATCAGCCCCAGCATTTT CASPGSPRESSNQPQHF
TRBJ1-3 - - TRBV28 TGTGCCAGCAGCCCTTTCCTCTCTGGAAACACCATATATTTT CASSPFLSGNTIYF
TRBJ2-3 - - TRBV18 TGTGCCAGCTCACCTTACACAGATACGCAGTATTTT CASSPYTDTQYF
TRBJ1-4 once - TRBV29-1 TGTTCGGTAGCGACTAATGAAAAACTGTTTTTT CSVATNEKLFF
TRBJ2-2 - TRBD2 TRBV25-1 TGTGCCAGCAGTGGGGGGACTAGCGGGACTGGTACCGGGGAGCTGTTTTTT CASSGGTSGTGTGELFF
TRBJ2-7 - TRBD2 TRBV10-3 TGTGCCATCAGCGAGACTAGCGAGAAGTACTTC CAISETSEKYF
TRBJ1-1 - - TRBV2 TGTGCCAGCAGTGTTTACAATGAAGCTTTCTTT CASSVYNEAFF
TRBJ2-1 - TRBD2 TRBV3-1/TRBV3-2 TGTGCCAGCAGCCGGCAACCGACTAGCGGCTCCTACAATGAGCAGTTCTTC CASSRQPTSGSYNEQFF
TRBJ1-3 - - TRBV6-5 TGTGCCAGCAGTCTTGATGCGGTTTCTGGAAACACCATATATTTT CASSLDAVSGNTIYF
TRBJ1-2 - - TRBV5-6 TGTGCCAGCAGCTTGGGACAGTTTAACTATGGCTACACCTTC CASSLGQFNYGYTF
TRBJ2-3 - - TRBV24-1 TGTGCCACCAGTGATTTGAGCTCAGATACGCAGTATTTT CATSDLSSDTQYF
TRBJ1-6 - - TRBV5-1 TGCGCCAGCAGCCCCGACAGGACCTCCTATAATTCACCCCTCCACTTT CASSPDRTSYNSPLHF
TRBJ2-1 - TRBD2 TRBV5-4 TGTGCCAGCTGCCCCCGGATTAGCGGGAAATATTTTTGGTGCAATGAGCAGTTCTTC CASCPRISGKYFWCNEQFF
TRBJ2-1 - - TRBV24-1 TGTGCCACCAGTGCGGAGCGAGAGCAGTTCTTC CATSAEREQFF
TRBJ1-2 - - TRBV28 TGTGCCAGCAGCAGGATGGGGGCGCAAGCTAAAAACTATGGCTACACCTTC CASSRMGAQAKNYGYTF
TRBJ1-6 - TRBD1 TRBV9 TGTGCCAGCAGCTCCGGACAGGGGTTCCCCTATAATTCACCCCTCCACTTT CASSSGQGFPYNSPLHF
TRBJ2-3 - TRBD2 TRBV25-1 TGTGCCAGCAGTGTCCCTAGCGGGTACACAGATACGCAGTATTTT CASSVPSGYTDTQYF
TRBJ1-5 - - TRBV2 TGTGCCAGCATGCAGTTGGGAGGAAGCAATCAGCCCCAGCATTTT CASMQLGGSNQPQHF
TRBJ1-5 - - TRBV7-2 TGTGCCAGCAGCTTAGCCGGGTTTAGCAATCAGCCCCAGCATTTT CASSLAGFSNQPQHF
TRBJ2-3 - TRBD1 TRBV5-5 TGTGCCACCTTTGGGACAGCTAGCACAGATACGCAGTATTTT CATFGTASTDTQYF
TRBJ1-3 few TRBD1 TRBV24-1 TGTGCCACCGGGATTGTGGACAGGAAGGGAGACTCTGGAAACACCATATATTTT CATGIVDRKGDSGNTIYF
TRBJ1-2 once - TRBV3-1/TRBV3-2 TGTGCCAGCAGCCAGGACTCCTGGCGCGGCTACACCTTC CASSQDSWRGYTF
TRBJ1-6 - - TRBV7-6 TGTGCCAGCAGCTTAGGGGCGAGCTCCTATAATTCACCCCTCCACTTT CASSLGASSYNSPLHF
TRBJ1-4 - - TRBV6-5 TGTGCCAGCAAACTGACTCGGACTAATGAAAAACTGTTTTTT CASKLTRTNEKLFF
TRBJ1-3 - TRBD1 TRBV2 TGTGCCAGCAATGACCCGCCGGGACAGGGACGAGTCGGAAACACCATATATTTT CASNDPPGQGRVGNTIYF
TRBJ1-5 - - TRBV24-1 TGTGCTACCAAAAGTGGGAGGCAAGATCAGCCCCAGCATTTT CATKSGRQDQPQHF
TRBJ2-4 - - TRBV3-1/TRBV3-2 TGTGCCAGCAGTCGATCTTCGGGGGAAAACATTCAGTACTTC CASSRSSGENIQYF
TRBJ1-4 few TRBD1 TRBV28 TGTGCCAGCAGCCCCCTGGACAGGGGTGAAAAACTGTTTTTT CASSPLDRGEKLFF
TRBJ2-1 - - TRBV19 TGTGCCAGTAGTATAGGTGGCCGGAGCTCCTACAATGAGCAGTTCTTC CASSIGGRSSYNEQFF
TRBJ1-5 - - TRBV6-5 TGTGCCAGCAGGAGGGCGGCAAGCAATCAGCCCCAGCATTTT CASRRAASNQPQHF
TRBJ1-3 - - TRBV7-9 TGTGCCAGCAGCTTAAGGGGTGGGCAGCTCTACTCTGGAAACACCATATATTTT CASSLRGGQLYSGNTIYF
TRBJ1-1 - TRBD1 TRBV28 TGTGCCAGCACCTACAGGGGATATGCTTTCTTT CASTYRGYAFF
TRBJ2-7 few - TRBV2 TGTGCCAGCAGTGAGCCGTTCAGGGCCTACGAGCAGTACTTC CASSEPFRAYEQYF
TRBJ2-4 - TRBD1 TRBV6-5 TGTGCCAGCAGGCCGACAGGGGGGGACATTCAGTACTTC CASRPTGGDIQYF
TRBJ1-2 - - TRBV28 TGTGCCAGCAGTCCCGCGGCTCCCTATGGCTACACCTTC CASSPAAPYGYTF
TRBJ1-1 - - TRBV18 TGTGCCAGCCAACATCGCGGGGGTGAAGCTTTCTTT CASQHRGGEAFF
TRBJ2-5 - - TRBV7-8 TGTGCCAGCAGTTCTCAAAGGGGTCAAGAGACCCAGTACTTC CASSSQRGQETQYF
TRBJ2-1 - - TRBV7-2 TGTGCCAGCAGCTTAGACCTCCGGGACTCACAAATCCATGAGCAGTTCTTC CASSLDLRDSQIHEQFF
TRBJ1-1 - - TRBV19 TGTGCCAGTAGTCCCTACGGGGGGTGGGACACTGAAGCTTTCTTT CASSPYGGWDTEAFF
TRBJ2-7 - - TRBV4-3 TGCGCCAGCAGCCAAGATTGGAGTAGCTACGAGCAGTACTTC CASSQDWSSYEQYF